Shown below are 30 T cell receptor beta chains from a single sample sequenced in a study of read filtering for tumor transcriptome and immune sequencing. This library used roughly 430 ng RNA and molecular barcoded adaptors spanning alpha/delta and beta/gamma chains. TCRdb passed the reads through MiXCR, listing each CDR3 protein once. The sample has some 120,000 distinct CDR3 sequences; over 10% are singletons. Source material: a population of CD138-negative cells sorted from bone marrow. These receptors were obtained from a donor at least 40 years old with multiple myeloma.

This clonotype was found many times. CDR3 bases: TGTGCCATCAGTGAATATAGCGAGCAGTACTTC. Its protein is CAISEYSEQYF. This chain links TRBV10-3 with TRBJ2-7; no clear D. Germline assignment: CDR1 ENHRY and CDR2 SYGVKD. The CDR3 runs 11 residues. Trimming cost V 3 bases and J 6 bases, with 6 bases left between them.

This clonotype was picked up many times. In DNA form, the CDR3 reads TGCAGTGCTAGTGGGGGGGGGACTTACTACAATGAGCAGTTCTTC. It translates to CSASGGGTYYNEQFF. V is TRBV20-1 and J is TRBJ2-1; 7 bases are a match to TRBD2. The trim removed 3 bases at V and 3 bases at J, leaving 8 bases unmatched. CDR1 DFQATT and CDR2 SNEGSKA come from the germline V gene (reference sequence). The CDR3 is 15 amino acids.

This clonotype has a count of ten or more. The rearrangement links TRBV4-2 to TRBJ1-1; perhaps TRBD1 as D (5 bases). Germline-derived CDR1 and CDR2 are LGHNA and YNFKEQ. V dropped 1 base and J dropped 5 bases, with 11 bases sitting between them. The CDR3 runs 14 residues. CDR3 DNA sequence: TGTGCCAGCAGCCAAGGGGGGTCGGGGACTGAAGCTTTCTTT. It yields the protein CASSQGGSGTEAFF.

This clonotype was seen at least ten times. The chain joins TRBV24-1 to TRBJ2-1; 10 nucleotides match TRBD2. This CDR3 contains 15 residues. CDR1 KGHDR and CDR2 SFDVKD come from the germline V gene. Losses at the gene ends were 5 bases for V and 6 bases for J; bases not matched to a gene: 6. The CDR3 bases are TGTGCCACCAGTGGAGCGGGAGGGCCAGGCAATGAGCAGTTCTTC. Its protein is CATSGAGGPGNEQFF.

This clonotype has at least ten counts. V usage is TRBV6-5 and J usage is TRBJ1-5; 8 bases align to TRBD1. The CDR3 consists of 12 residues. The germline V gene encodes CDR1 MNHEY and CDR2 SVGAGI. With V trimmed by 8 bases and J by 4 bases, 1 base remained unmatched. CDR3 nucleotide sequence: TGTGCCAGCGGACAGGGAAATCAGCCCCAGCATTTT. As protein: CASGQGNQPQHF.

With respect to this clonotype: A much more abundant neighbour one base away suggests this may be a read error. V gene TRBV18 combines with J gene TRBJ2-5, with D unresolved. This CDR3 region has 14 residues. Germline CDR1 reads KGHSH; CDR2 reads LQKENI. The CDR3 bases are TGTGCCAGCCCACCCCTGCCACGGAAAGAGACCCAGTACTTC. This encodes CASPPLPRKETQYF. The variable domain in full, completed from reference TRBV18 and TRBJ2-5, reads NAGVMQNPRHLVRRRGQEARLRCSPMKGHSHVYWYRQLPEEGLKFMVYLQKENIIDESGMPKERFSAEFPKEGPSILRIQQVVRGDSAAYFCASPPLPRKETQYFGPGTRLLVL.

This clonotype has just a few counts. The V and J genes are TRBV7-9 and TRBJ2-5; 12 nucleotides line up with TRBD2. There are 14 residues in the CDR3. Trimming at V came to 5 bases and at J to 6 bases, leaving 4 bases not matched to a gene. CDR1 and CDR2 (germline): SEHNR, FQNEAQ (reference sequence). The CDR3 region is CASSPSGRAKTQYF. The CDR3 region has the DNA TGTGCCAGCAGCCCTAGCGGGAGGGCCAAGACCCAGTACTTC.

This clonotype has a count of ten or more. The chain has TRBV5-1 and TRBJ1-1; perhaps TRBD1 as D (5 bases). From germline, CDR1 is SGHRS and CDR2 YFSETQ. This CDR3 comprises 17 residues. Trimming pared 0 bases from V and 4 bases from J, leaving 19 bases between. CDR3 protein: CASSLGQGARGGTEAFF. CDR3 coding DNA: TGCGCCAGCAGCTTGGGGCAGGGTGCGAGGGGTGGCACTGAAGCTTTCTTT.

This clonotype has ten or more counts. The CDR3 DNA follows: TGTGCTAGTGGTACAGGGAACACTGAAGCTTTCTTT. The encoded protein is CASGTGNTEAFF. V is TRBV12-5 and J is TRBJ1-1; perhaps TRBD1 as D (5 bases). Between the trimmed V and J ends, which lost 5 bases and 1 base, there was a span of 5 bases. Per germline, CDR1 LGHNT and CDR2 FRNRAP. The CDR3 has 12 residues.

This clonotype was counted many times. The V and J genes are TRBV28 and TRBJ2-7; D is undetermined. V shed 5 bases and J shed 3 bases, with 5 bases lying between them. CDR1 is MDHEN, CDR2 SYDVKM, per germline. This CDR3 has 11 amino acids. The CDR3 DNA reads as TGTGCCAGCAGTCCGAACTACGAGCAGTACTTC. Translation: CASSPNYEQYF.

This clonotype was seen ten or more times. This chain connects TRBV4-1 to TRBJ2-1; D is unresolved. With 2 bases removed from V and 3 bases from J, the gap between germline ends came to 11 bases. The CDR3 has 15 amino acids. Germline-derived CDR1 and CDR2 are MGHRA and YSYEKL. CDR3: CASSQLGAVYNEQFF. The CDR3 nucleotides read TGCGCCAGCAGCCAACTTGGAGCAGTCTACAATGAGCAGTTCTTC.

This clonotype appeared a few times. V is TRBV5-1 and J is TRBJ2-5; 7 nucleotides line up with TRBD2. V was pared by 6 bases and J by 4 bases, with 6 bases of the junction left unmatched. Germline loops: CDR1 SGHRS, CDR2 YFSETQ. CDR3 size: 13 residues. DNA for the CDR3: TGCGCCAGCAACCCAGCGGGGCGAGAGACCCAGTACTTC. It codes for CASNPAGRETQYF.

Notes on this clonotype: Germline and junction disagree at one end, which may indicate a read error. CDR3 sequence: CVWSQGSSSYNEQFF. The DNA of the CDR3 is TGTGTCTGGAGCCAGGGGTCGAGCTCCTACAATGAGCAGTTCTTC. J is TRBJ2-1 and V is TRBV30; tentative D call: TRBD1 (6 bases). The V gene's germline CDR1 is GTSNPN and CDR2 SVGIG (reference sequence). The CDR3 sequence is 15 residues long.

J is TRBJ2-3 and V is TRBV7-9, with D possibly TRBD2 on 6 matching bases. The CDR3 spans 15 residues. With 8 bases removed from V and 6 bases from J, the gap between germline ends came to 21 bases. Germline-derived CDR1 and CDR2 are SEHNR and FQNEAQ (reference sequence). CDR3 nucleotides: TGTGCCAGCCACCACGACTCGAGTGCGGGGGATACGCAGTATTTT. Translation gives CASHHDSSAGDTQYF. Looking up the rest from reference TRBV7-9 and TRBJ2-3 gives the full variable domain: DTGVSQNPRHKITKRGQNVTFRCDPISEHNRLYWYRQTLGQGPEFLTYFQNEAQLEKSRLLSDRFSAERPKGSFSTLEIQRTEQGDSAMYLCASHHDSSAGDTQYFGPGTRLTVL.

This clonotype was detected ten times or more. The rearrangement uses TRBV18 and TRBJ2-1; TRBD2 aligns across 15 bases. V shed 5 bases, J shed 5 bases, and the junction held 4 bases outside the gene matches. Germline loops: CDR1 KGHSH, CDR2 LQKENI. The CDR3 is 16 amino acids. The CDR3 bases are TGTGCCAGCTCAGGGACTAGCGGGAGGAGTGACAATGAGCAGTTCTTC. Amino acid sequence: CASSGTSGRSDNEQFF.

J is TRBJ2-3 and V is TRBV7-9; 8 bases agree with TRBD2. Germline loops: CDR1 SEHNR, CDR2 FQNEAQ (reference sequence). The V gene end was trimmed by 5 bases and the J gene end by 2 bases; junction bases not matched to a gene: 12. The CDR3 sequence is 17 residues long. DNA of the CDR3: TGTGCCAGCAGCCCCTGGGCCAGCGGGAGATTCACAGATACGCAGTATTTT. This encodes CASSPWASGRFTDTQYF.

This clonotype was observed at least ten times. The genes are TRBV7-3 and TRBJ2-2, with D possibly called TRBD1 or TRBD2 (6 bases each). The CDR3 totals 18 residues. Trimming cost V 0 bases and J 1 base, with 15 bases left between them. The V gene's germline CDR1 is SGHTA and CDR2 FQGTGA. In nucleotides, the CDR3 is TGTGCCAGCAGCTTAACCCCCAACGGGGGCCAGAACACCGGGGAGCTGTTTTTT. This translates into CASSLTPNGGQNTGELFF.

This clonotype was detected only a few times. For the CDR3, the DNA is TGTGCCAGCAGCTCGTCACCAAACAATGAAAAACTGTTTTTT. It yields the protein CASSSSPNNEKLFF. The chain uses TRBV7-2 and TRBJ1-4, with D unclear. The CDR3 has 14 residues. Between the trimmed V and J ends, which lost 4 bases and 5 bases, there was a span of 11 bases. CDR1 is SGHTA, CDR2 FQGNSA, per germline. Filled out from reference TRBV7-2 and TRBJ1-4, the complete variable domain reads GAGVSQSPSNKVTEKGKDVELRCDPISGHTALYWYRQSLGQGLEFLIYFQGNSAPDKSGLPSDRFSAERTGGSVSTLTIQRTQQEDSAVYLCASSSSPNNEKLFFGSGTQLSVL.

This clonotype was picked up many times. V is TRBV29-1 and J is TRBJ2-1, with D possibly being TRBD1 or TRBD2 (5 bases each). V shed 4 bases and J shed 4 bases, with 14 bases lying between them. This CDR3 is 14 amino acids long. Germline-derived CDR1 and CDR2 are SQVTM and ANQGSEA. CDR3 nucleotide sequence: TGCAGCGTTGTCAAGGTGAGGGGATACAATGAGCAGTTCTTC. Translating gives CSVVKVRGYNEQFF.

The sample holds a few counts of this clonotype. DNA of the CDR3: TGTGCCATCAACGGACAGGGGGGATCACCCCTCCACTTT. Encoded protein: CAINGQGGSPLHF. The chain is built from TRBV10-3 and TRBJ1-6, with TRBD1 matching 10 bases. CDR1 and CDR2 from the germline V gene are ENHRY and SYGVKD. The CDR3 sequence is 13 residues long. J lost 10 bases, V lost 7 bases, and 4 bases had no gene match.

In this sample, this clonotype turned up many times. This chain links TRBV10-3 with TRBJ2-7; D ambiguous. Per germline, CDR1 ENHRY and CDR2 SYGVKD. V lost 0 bases to trimming and J lost 0 bases, with 12 bases between them. There are 16 residues in the CDR3. CDR3 in DNA: TGTGCCATCAGTGAGTCGTCGGAACAGAGCTCCTACGAGCAGTACTTC. Translation: CAISESSEQSSYEQYF.

The sample holds many counts of this clonotype. The V and J genes are TRBV10-3 and TRBJ2-3, with 7 bases identical to TRBD2. V was pared by 5 bases and J by 4 bases, with 9 bases of the junction left unmatched. The CDR3 covers 15 residues. Germline V gene sequence: CDR1 ENHRY, CDR2 SYGVKD. CDR3 in DNA: TGTGCCATCAGTCCTAGCGGAGCCGGGGCAGATACGCAGTATTTT. Protein product: CAISPSGAGADTQYF.

The J gene is TRBJ1-3, the V gene TRBV5-1; D unresolved. The ends were cut back, 0 bases at V and 2 bases at J, with 12 bases in the middle. The CDR3 length is 16 residues. From germline, CDR1 is SGHRS and CDR2 YFSETQ. Here the CDR3 DNA reads TGCGCCAGCAGCTTGGCCGGGGTGGCAGCTGGAAACACCATATATTTT. Protein: CASSLAGVAAGNTIYF.

At least ten counts were recorded for this clonotype. The chain links TRBV12-3 or TRBV12-4 to TRBJ1-1; D gene uncertain. The length of the CDR3 is 13 residues. The V gene lost 3 bases and the J gene lost 4 bases, with 9 bases spanning the gap. CDR3: CASSLLGGTEAFF. The CDR3 nucleotides read TGTGCCAGCAGTTTGTTAGGAGGCACTGAAGCTTTCTTT.

This clonotype turned up a few times. The chain has TRBV7-2 and TRBJ1-3; 8 nucleotides match TRBD1. CDR1 is SGHTA and CDR2 is FQGNSA in the germline V gene. Losses at the gene ends were 2 bases for V and 8 bases for J; bases not matched to a gene: 8. There are 15 residues in the CDR3. The CDR3 DNA reads TGTGCCAGCAGCTTACTCGGACAGGGTGCAGACACCATATATTTT. This gives the protein CASSLLGQGADTIYF.

This clonotype was seen once. A much more abundant neighbour one base away suggests this may be a read error. This rearrangement joins TRBV27 to TRBJ1-1, with D maybe TRBD1 (5 bases). Trimming pared 5 bases from V and 3 bases from J, leaving 13 bases between. The CDR3 spans 14 residues. From germline, CDR1 is MNHEY and CDR2 SMNVEV (reference sequence). CDR3 sequence reads: CASSSRVMDTEAFF. CDR3 DNA: TGTGCCAGCAGTAGCAGGGTTATGGACACTGAAGCTTTCTTT.

This clonotype was recorded many times. The chain links TRBV7-3 to TRBJ1-2, with D possibly matching TRBD1 (6 bases). This CDR3 has 15 amino acids. Germline V gene sequence: CDR1 SGHTA, CDR2 FQGTGA. The V end lost 1 base, the J end lost 4 bases, and 13 bases lay between the germline ends. The CDR3 DNA sequence: TGTGCCAGCAGCTTAAACCCCGGACAGTCCTATGGCTACACCTTC. It translates to CASSLNPGQSYGYTF.

This clonotype came up many times. The genes are TRBV12-3 or TRBV12-4 and TRBJ1-5, with a tentative D call TRBD1 (5 bases). The CDR3 contains 12 residues. Trimming left V 3 bases short and J 7 bases short, with 7 bases between. DNA for the CDR3: TGTGCCAGCAGTTTGTGGGGCCAGCCCCAGCATTTT. Its translation: CASSLWGQPQHF.

This clonotype was detected many times. Germline and junction disagree at one end, which may indicate a read error. The V gene is TRBV12-3 or TRBV12-4, the J gene TRBJ2-1; TRBD2 aligns across 13 bases. The CDR3 sequence is 17 residues long. The CDR3 coding sequence is TGTGCCAGCAGTTTCCCGGGACTAGCGGGGATCTACGATGAGCAGTTCTTC. Its translation: CASSFPGLAGIYDEQFF.

This clonotype was observed at least ten times. The CDR3 bases are TGTGCCACCAGTGATCGGCCCGGACCGGCCTGGGGAAGCAATCAGCCCCAGCATTTT. As protein: CATSDRPGPAWGSNQPQHF. J is TRBJ1-5 and V is TRBV24-1; the D is unclear. The CDR3 is 19 residues long. The germline V gene encodes CDR1 KGHDR and CDR2 SFDVKD. Trimming took 3 bases from V and 1 from J, leaving 21 bases between them.